This T cell receptor (beta chain) was profiled in a study of blood T cell repertoires in COVID-19. Study-wide background: Spain, Italy and the United States supplied samples that represented acute and convalescent COVID-19.

In its sample, this clone was seen once. Methods used by the authors: Nucleated cell number was recorded as an estimate derived from reference gene primer amplification. The data were produced by immunoSEQ multiplex PCR, yet TCRdb's version contains in-frame clones alone and is incomplete. V, J and clone size reflect that table, while D and trimming were determined from the DNA. Among roughly 88,000 clones, around nine tenths were seen once, and the ten largest hold 3% to 4.5%. Sequenced sample: peripheral blood. The source of this sequence is a woman aged 45 to 65 in a cohort sampled during active COVID-19.

CDR3 sequence: CASSVANYEQYF. DNA for the CDR3: TGTGCCAGCAGCGTAGCCAACTACGAGCAGTACTTC. V gene TRBV9 combines with J gene TRBJ2-7; no firm D call. This CDR3 contains 12 residues. Germline V gene sequence: CDR1 SGDLS, CDR2 YYNGEE. Trimming took 0 bases from V and 3 from J, leaving 4 bases between them.